The next 27 T cell receptor beta chains were all read from a single sample in a study of cytomegalovirus exposure and HLA in healthy donors. Amplification used 60 Vbeta primers and 13 Jbeta primers. TCRdb's table, derived via immunoSEQ multiplex PCR, lists solely in-frame clones and lacks some. The table has some 130,000 clones, around 72% seen once. The specimen sequenced was PBMCs. The receptors stem from a man in his fifties in good health and CMV-seropositive.

The CDR3 loop reads CASSPGGRVTEAFF. DNA for the CDR3: TGTGCCAGCTCACCAGGGGGCAGGGTCACTGAAGCTTTCTTT. The chain carries TRBV6-1 and TRBJ1-1, with 8 bases fitting TRBD1. CDR1 MNHNS and CDR2 SASEGT come from the germline V gene. The CDR3 is 14 amino acids. After removal of 8 bases from V and 4 bases from J, the junction contained 9 bases not matched to a gene.

CDR3 sequence reads: CATRGTDTLAKNIQYF. In DNA, the CDR3 is TGTGCCACTAGGGGGACAGATACTCTAGCCAAAAACATTCAGTACTTC. This chain connects TRBV19 to TRBJ2-4; 7 positions agree with TRBD1. The V segment lost 10 bases and the J segment 0 bases; nucleotides outside the gene matches: 12. Looked up from germline, CDR1 is LNHDA and CDR2 is SQIVND (reference sequence). This CDR3 spans 16 amino acids.

The chain uses TRBV11-3 and TRBJ2-1; 11 bases are a match to TRBD2. The CDR3 is made up of 15 amino acids. V was pared by 3 bases and J by 5 bases, with 3 bases of the junction left unmatched. Germline V lookup: CDR1 SGHNT, CDR2 YENEEA. CDR3 nucleotides: TGTGCCAGCAGCTTTAGCGGGAGGGCCCACAATGAGCAGTTCTTC. Translated: CASSFSGRAHNEQFF.

V and J are TRBV5-1 and TRBJ2-6, with D possibly being TRBD1 (6 bases). The CDR3 sequence is 15 residues long. The V end was cut by 3 bases, the J end by 4 bases, with 11 bases between. Per the germline V gene, CDR1 is SGHRS and CDR2 is YFSETQ. The CDR3 DNA is TGCGCCAGCAGCTCGCGGACAGCCGGGGCCAACGTCCTGACTTTC. This encodes CASSSRTAGANVLTF.

As regards this clone: This sequence may be a read error, since a much larger clone differs from it by one base. The chain carries TRBV9 and TRBJ1-1, with D tentatively TRBD1 (6 bases). Germline loops: CDR1 SGDLS, CDR2 YYNGEE. V was shortened by 0 bases and J by 0 bases, with 6 bases between the two germline ends. This CDR3 is built from 14 residues. The CDR3 is CASSVDRVNTEAFF. CDR3 coding DNA: TGTGCCAGCAGCGTAGACAGGGTGAACACTGAAGCTTTCTTT.

The CDR3 protein is CASSPGTDVNYGYTF. The CDR3 DNA reads TGTGCCAGCTCACCCGGGACAGACGTTAACTATGGCTACACCTTC. The genes are TRBV18 and TRBJ1-2; TRBD1 matches at 7 bases. Looked up from germline, CDR1 is KGHSH and CDR2 is LQKENI. CDR3 size: 15 residues. V was clipped by 3 bases and J by 1 base; unmatched bases: 5.

The chain combines TRBV7-9 with TRBJ2-7; weak D call: TRBD2 (6 bases). The CDR3 is 15 amino acids. The germline V gene encodes CDR1 SEHNR and CDR2 FQNEAQ (reference sequence). V dropped 5 bases and J dropped 0 bases, with 14 bases sitting between them. The CDR3: CASSPLGGYSYEQYF. The CDR3 nucleotides are TGTGCCAGCAGCCCACTCGGGGGATACTCCTACGAGCAGTACTTC.

V is TRBV7-9 and J is TRBJ1-1; no firm D call. CDR1 is SEHNR and CDR2 is FQNEAQ in the germline V gene (reference sequence). The CDR3 loop spans 15 amino acids. V lost 1 base and J 4 bases, leaving 13 bases between the germline ends. CDR3 loop: CASSLEVRSGTEAFF. The CDR3 DNA follows: TGTGCCAGCAGCTTAGAGGTCCGGAGTGGCACTGAAGCTTTCTTT.

This clone was counted between two and nine times. V is TRBV5-1 and J is TRBJ1-2; 10 bases match TRBD1. Germline V lookup: CDR1 SGHRS, CDR2 YFSETQ. J gave up 1 base and V 0 bases, and 6 bases lay outside the gene matches. There are 17 residues in the CDR3. Here the CDR3 DNA reads TGCGCCAGCAGCTTGGCACACGACAGGGGGCTTAACTATGGCTACACCTTC. It translates to CASSLAHDRGLNYGYTF.

The chain links TRBV5-1 to TRBJ1-1, with a weak D call TRBD1 (6 bases). The CDR3 runs to 19 residues. V was shortened by 0 bases and J by 1 base, with 22 bases between the two germline ends. In germline, CDR1 is SGHRS, CDR2 YFSETQ. In DNA, the CDR3 is TGCGCCAGCAGCTTGGTTGGCGGGGGGCAGGGACTAAGGAACACTGAAGCTTTCTTT. Amino acids: CASSLVGGGQGLRNTEAFF.

The V gene is TRBV18, the J gene TRBJ1-2; D call uncertain. V lost 0 bases, J lost 5 bases, and 13 bases lay in between. CDR1 and CDR2 (germline): KGHSH, LQKENI. The CDR3 sequence is 15 residues long. CDR3 residues: CASSPPGRLIYGYTF. The CDR3, as DNA: TGTGCCAGCTCACCACCGGGCAGGTTAATATATGGCTACACCTTC.

This clone turned up a few times. V and J are TRBV11-2 and TRBJ2-5, with TRBD2 matching 11 bases. The CDR3 totals 16 residues. The V segment lost 2 bases and the J segment 2 bases; nucleotides outside the gene matches: 4. Per germline, CDR1 SGHAT and CDR2 FQNNGV. This CDR3 is CASSLRLAGGQETQYF. The CDR3 DNA is TGTGCCAGCAGCTTACGGCTAGCGGGGGGACAAGAGACCCAGTACTTC.

The rearrangement joins TRBV6-5 to TRBJ2-2, with TRBD2 identical over 15 bases. The V gene's germline CDR1 is MNHEY and CDR2 SVGAGI. The CDR3 has 15 residues. After removal of 8 bases from V and 6 bases from J, the junction contained 4 bases not matched to a gene. The CDR3 loop is CASRRTSGGAGELFF. CDR3 bases: TGTGCCAGCCGTCGGACTAGCGGGGGGGCCGGGGAGCTGTTTTTT.

Only one count was recorded for this clone. The chain carries TRBV15 and TRBJ1-1, with 7 bases matching TRBD1. Per the germline V gene, CDR1 is LNHNV and CDR2 is YYDKDF (reference sequence). The CDR3 loop spans 16 amino acids. The V and J ends lost 1 base and 8 bases, in that order; junction bases with no gene match: 13. This chain's CDR3 is CATSRGTTGSLQEAFF. The CDR3 coding sequence is TGTGCCACCAGCAGAGGGACGACAGGGAGTCTCCAAGAAGCTTTCTTT. Drawing the rest from reference TRBV15 and TRBJ1-1, the complete variable domain is DAMVIQNPRYQVTQFGKPVTLSCSQTLNHNVMYWYQQKSSQAPKLLFHYYDKDFNNEADTPDNFQSRRPNTSFCFLDIRSPGLGDTAMYLCATSRGTTGSLQEAFFGQGTRLTVV.

Details on this clone: Compared with germline, one end of the junction differs, possibly owing to a read error. This sequence joins TRBV11-1 and TRBJ2-1; TRBD1 agrees at 7 bases. The germline V gene encodes CDR1 SGHAT and CDR2 FQDESV (reference sequence). This CDR3 region has 12 residues. CDR3 protein: CASSTKGGQSIF. The CDR3 nucleotides read TGTGCCAGCAGCACGAAAGGGGGACAGTCCATCTTC. Combining the CDR3 with reference TRBV11-1 and TRBJ2-1 gives the whole variable domain EAEVAQSPRYKITEKSQAVAFWCDPISGHATLYWYRQILGQGPELLVQFQDESVVDDSQLPKDRFSAERLKGVDSTLKIQPAELGDSAMYLCASSTKGGQSIFGPGTRLTVL.

This clone was found once. CDR3 sequence reads: CASSPTLGGAEQPQHF. CDR3 sequence (DNA): TGTGCCAGCTCACCAACGCTAGGAGGGGCGGAACAGCCCCAGCATTTT. The chain joins TRBV18 to TRBJ1-5; a possible D gene is TRBD1 (5 bases). V shed 2 bases and J shed 7 bases, with 18 bases lying between them. CDR3 size: 16 residues. CDR1 and CDR2 from the germline V gene are KGHSH and LQKENI.

The chain has TRBV6-1 and TRBJ2-7, with a possible D match to TRBD2 (6 bases). CDR1 and CDR2 (germline): MNHNS, SASEGT. The CDR3 totals 15 residues. Trimming stripped 1 base from V and 4 bases from J, with 14 bases between. CDR3 in DNA: TGTGCCAGCAGTGAAGGTCCGGGGGTCCAATACGAGCAGTACTTC. Its protein product is CASSEGPGVQYEQYF.

This clone was counted a few times. The chain links TRBV6-4 to TRBJ1-1; 10 nucleotides align to TRBD1. Germline V lookup: CDR1 MRHNA, CDR2 SNTAGT. The CDR3 is made up of 15 amino acids. The trim removed 3 bases at V and 4 bases at J, leaving 5 bases unmatched. Here the CDR3 reads CASSERQGAGTEAFF. In DNA, the CDR3 is TGTGCCAGCAGTGAACGACAGGGGGCTGGCACTGAAGCTTTCTTT.

The J gene is TRBJ1-4, the V gene TRBV6-5, with D possibly matching TRBD1 (6 bases). CDR1 and CDR2 (germline): MNHEY, SVGAGI. The CDR3 has 15 amino acids. V dropped 0 bases and J dropped 8 bases, with 13 bases sitting between them. The CDR3 loop reads CASSYSRDIREKLFF. The CDR3 region has the DNA TGTGCCAGCAGTTACTCTCGGGACATCCGGGAAAAACTGTTTTTT.

The genes are TRBV7-3 and TRBJ2-5, with D possibly matching TRBD2 (6 bases). Germline CDR1 and CDR2: SGHTA and FQGTGA. The V gene lost 2 bases and the J gene lost 4 bases, with 11 bases spanning the gap. The CDR3 is 14 amino acids. CDR3 sequence reads: CASSLARRGETQYF. The CDR3 nucleotides are TGTGCCAGCAGCTTAGCGCGGAGGGGAGAGACCCAGTACTTC.

This chain joins TRBV29-1 and TRBJ2-7; 11 bases are a match to TRBD2. The junction had 22 bases not matched to a gene; V was cut back by 7 bases and J by 5 bases. Germline-derived CDR1 and CDR2 are SQVTM and ANQGSEA. The length of the CDR3 is 18 residues. The CDR3 DNA reads as TGCAGCGGGACACGTGGTAGGGCGGCTAGCGGGAGGTCTCACGAGCAGTACTTC. Its protein is CSGTRGRAASGRSHEQYF.

The V gene is TRBV27, the J gene TRBJ1-1; D is possibly TRBD1 (5 bases). The germline CDR1 and CDR2 sequences are MNHEY and SMNVEV (reference sequence). V was clipped by 3 bases and J by 4 bases, with 12 bases between them. This CDR3 spans 14 amino acids. The CDR3 nucleotides read TGTGCCAGCAGTTTTGACAGAGGAAGCACTGAAGCTTTCTTT. This gives the protein CASSFDRGSTEAFF.

The J gene is TRBJ1-2, the V gene TRBV28; D unresolved. The CDR3 has 14 residues. Between the trimmed V and J ends, which lost 5 bases and 8 bases, there was a span of 18 bases. The germline V gene encodes CDR1 MDHEN and CDR2 SYDVKM. CDR3 sequence (DNA): TGTGCCAGCAGTCATCTAACGGGAAACGGGGGCTACACCTTC. It yields the protein CASSHLTGNGGYTF.

This clone came up a few times. J is TRBJ2-3 and V is TRBV9; D may be TRBD2 (5 bases). Trimming left V 4 bases short and J 0 bases short, with 6 bases between. The CDR3 is 13 residues long. Per germline, CDR1 SGDLS and CDR2 YYNGEE. The CDR3 here is CASSRTSTDTQYF. The CDR3 region has the DNA TGTGCCAGCAGCAGGACTAGCACAGATACGCAGTATTTT. The complete variable domain, with remaining parts taken from reference TRBV9 and TRBJ2-3, reads DSGVTQTPKHLITATGQRVTLRCSPRSGDLSVYWYQQSLDQGLQFLIQYYNGEERAKGNILERFSAQQFPDLHSELNLSSLELGDSALYFCASSRTSTDTQYFGPGTRLTVL.

This clone was seen a few times. V is TRBV19 and J is TRBJ2-1; TRBD2 agrees at 10 bases. This CDR3 region has 17 residues. V shed 0 bases and J 7 bases; nucleotides not matched to a gene: 9. Per the germline V gene, CDR1 is LNHDA and CDR2 is SQIVND (reference sequence). CDR3 in DNA: TGTGCCAGTAGTATAGATCAGGAGCGGGGGGGCCTAAATGAGCAGTTCTTC. Translation: CASSIDQERGGLNEQFF.

The chain is built from TRBV9 and TRBJ1-5; no definite D call. CDR3 length: 12 amino acids. The V end lost 7 bases, the J end lost 4 bases, and 9 bases lay between the germline ends. The V gene's germline CDR1 is SGDLS and CDR2 YYNGEE. CDR3 protein: CASGRENQPQHF. DNA of the CDR3: TGTGCCAGCGGGAGAGAAAATCAGCCCCAGCATTTT.

The chain joins TRBV10-3 to TRBJ2-1; tentatively, D is TRBD2 (5 bases). The CDR3 runs to 13 residues. V was cut by 5 bases and J by 4 bases, with 9 bases left in between. Germline V gene lookup returns CDR1 ENHRY and CDR2 SYGVKD. In DNA form, the CDR3 reads TGTGCCATCAGTCTTACTAGTTACAATGAGCAGTTCTTC. Translating it yields CAISLTSYNEQFF.